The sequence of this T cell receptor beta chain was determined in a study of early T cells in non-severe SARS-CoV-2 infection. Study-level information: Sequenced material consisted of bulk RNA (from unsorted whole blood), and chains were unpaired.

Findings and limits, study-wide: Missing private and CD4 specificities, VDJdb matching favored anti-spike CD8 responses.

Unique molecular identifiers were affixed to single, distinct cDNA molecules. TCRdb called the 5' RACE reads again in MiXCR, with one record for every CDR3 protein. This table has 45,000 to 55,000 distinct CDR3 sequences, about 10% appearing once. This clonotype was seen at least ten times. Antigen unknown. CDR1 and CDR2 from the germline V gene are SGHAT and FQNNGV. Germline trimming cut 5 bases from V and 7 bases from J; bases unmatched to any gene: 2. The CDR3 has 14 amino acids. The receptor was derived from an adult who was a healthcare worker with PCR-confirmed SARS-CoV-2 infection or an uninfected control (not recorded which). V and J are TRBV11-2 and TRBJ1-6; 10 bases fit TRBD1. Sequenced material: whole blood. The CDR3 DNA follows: TGTGCCAGCAGCCGACAGGGGGCAAATTCACCCCTCCACTTT. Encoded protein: CASSRQGANSPLHF.